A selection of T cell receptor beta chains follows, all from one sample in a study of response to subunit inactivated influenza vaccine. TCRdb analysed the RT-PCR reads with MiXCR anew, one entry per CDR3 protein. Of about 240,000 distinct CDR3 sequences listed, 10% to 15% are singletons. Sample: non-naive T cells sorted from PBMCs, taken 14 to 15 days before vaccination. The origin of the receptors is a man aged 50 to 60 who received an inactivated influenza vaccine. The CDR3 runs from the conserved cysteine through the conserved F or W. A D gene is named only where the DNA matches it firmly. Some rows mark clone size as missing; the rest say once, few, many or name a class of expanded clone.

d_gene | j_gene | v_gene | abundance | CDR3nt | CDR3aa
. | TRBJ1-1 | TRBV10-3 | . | TGTGCCATCAGTGAGTCGGAGGGGTTGGGCACTGAAGCTTTCTTT | CAISESEGLGTEAFF
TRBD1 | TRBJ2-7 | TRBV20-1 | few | TGCAGTGCTAGAGATGGCAGGGGGCCGACCTACGAGCAGTACTTC | CSARDGRGPTYEQYF
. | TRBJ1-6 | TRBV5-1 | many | TGCGCCAGCAGCTTGAGGATCAATTCACCCCTCCACTTT | CASSLRINSPLHF
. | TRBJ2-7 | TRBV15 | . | TGTGCCACCAGCAGAGTTGGAGACAGGACCTACGAGCAGTACTTC | CATSRVGDRTYEQYF
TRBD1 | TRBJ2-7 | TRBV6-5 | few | TGTGCCAGCAGTAACCATGGGACAGGGGTAGTCTACGAGCAGTACTTC | CASSNHGTGVVYEQYF
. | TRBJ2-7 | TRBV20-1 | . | TGCAGTGCCCCGATGGGGGCCGCCTACGAGCAGTACTTC | CSAPMGAAYEQYF
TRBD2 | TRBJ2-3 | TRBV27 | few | TGTGCCAGCTCGGAGTCAGCGGGAGTAGTGGATACGCAGTATTTT | CASSESAGVVDTQYF
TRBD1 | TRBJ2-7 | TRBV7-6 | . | TGTGCCAGCAGCTTAGCGTCCGGGACAGGGCTTATGATCTACGAGCAGTACTTC | CASSLASGTGLMIYEQYF
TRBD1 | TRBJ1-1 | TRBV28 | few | TGTGCCAGCACGACAGGGGGAAACACTGAAGCTTTCTTT | CASTTGGNTEAFF
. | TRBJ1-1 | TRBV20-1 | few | TGCAGTGCTGCACAGGGAGGGGGGCACACTGAAGCTTTCTTT | CSAAQGGGHTEAFF
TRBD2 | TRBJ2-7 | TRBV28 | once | TGTGCCAGCAGTTCCGTTCGAATTGCGGGGGCCTACGAGCAGTACTTC | CASSSVRIAGAYEQYF
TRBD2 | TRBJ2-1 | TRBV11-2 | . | TGTGCCAGCAGCTGGTCTAGCGGGGCCCGGAGCTCCTACAATGAGCAGTTCTTC | CASSWSSGARSSYNEQFF
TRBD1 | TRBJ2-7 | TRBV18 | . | TGTGCCAGCTCCCCGGCGCAGGGGGTCAACTACGAGCAGTACTTC | CASSPAQGVNYEQYF
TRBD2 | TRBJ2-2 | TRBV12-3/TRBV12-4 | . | TGTGCCAGCAAACTAGCGGGGGACACCGGGGAGCTGTTTTTT | CASKLAGDTGELFF
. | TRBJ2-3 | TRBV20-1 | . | TGCAGTGCTAGAGAGGCCCGGTGGCGCTTCACAGATACGCAGTATTTT | CSAREARWRFTDTQYF
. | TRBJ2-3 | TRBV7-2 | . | TGTGCCAGCAGCTTCGGGAGTAGCGCCGATACGCAGTATTTT | CASSFGSSADTQYF
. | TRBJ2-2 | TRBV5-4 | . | TGTGCCAGCAAGGAGTATAACACCGGGGAGCTGTTTTTT | CASKEYNTGELFF
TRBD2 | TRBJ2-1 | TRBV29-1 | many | TGCAGCGCTGAGGGGAGCGCTAGCGGGAGTTTTGAGCAGTTCTTC | CSAEGSASGSFEQFF
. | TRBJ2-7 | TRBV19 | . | TGTGCCAGTAGTAAGGGGCAGGCCTCCTACGAGCAGTACTTC | CASSKGQASYEQYF
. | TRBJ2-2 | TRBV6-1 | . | TGTGCCAGCAGCTTGACAGCCAGCACGAACACCGGGGAGCTGTTTTTT | CASSLTASTNTGELFF
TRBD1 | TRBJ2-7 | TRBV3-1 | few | TGTGCCAGCAGCTCTCCCGGGACAGGGATCTACGAGCAGTACTTC | CASSSPGTGIYEQYF
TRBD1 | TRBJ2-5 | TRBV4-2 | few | TGTGCCAGCAGCCAAGCGCCGGCGACAGGGAGGTACTTC | CASSQAPATGRYF
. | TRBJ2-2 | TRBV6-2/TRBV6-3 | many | TGTGCCACCAGGGTCGTCGGGGAGCTGTTTTTT | CATRVVGELFF
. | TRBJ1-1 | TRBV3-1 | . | TGTGCCAGCAGCCCCATTCAGGACACTGAAGCTTTCTTT | CASSPIQDTEAFF
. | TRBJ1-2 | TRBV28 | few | TGTGCCAGCAGTTTATCCGGGGCCGGCTATGGCTACACCTTC | CASSLSGAGYGYTF
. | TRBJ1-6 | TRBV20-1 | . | TGCAGTGCCCCAAGTACGGCGGGCTCCTATAATTCACCCCTCCACTTT | CSAPSTAGSYNSPLHF
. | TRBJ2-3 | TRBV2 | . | TGTGCCAGCAGCCCTCTGGGGCTAAACGAGCGTGACACAGATACGCAGTATTTT | CASSPLGLNERDTDTQYF
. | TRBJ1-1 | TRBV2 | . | TGTGCCAGCATCGGTGACCTCATGAACACTGAAGCTTTCTTT | CASIGDLMNTEAFF
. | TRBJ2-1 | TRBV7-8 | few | TGTGCCAGCAGCTTAGTTCCAGGGAGGTCCTACAATGAGCAGTTCTTC | CASSLVPGRSYNEQFF
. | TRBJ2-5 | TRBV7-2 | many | TGTGCCAGCAGCATCTACAGAGGAGAGACCCAGTACTTC | CASSIYRGETQYF
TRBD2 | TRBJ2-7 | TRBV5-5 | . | TGTGCCAGCAGCATGGACGGGAGGGGTCTCGAGCAGTACTTC | CASSMDGRGLEQYF
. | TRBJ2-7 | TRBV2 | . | TGTGCCAGCATGAGGACAGCCTACGAGCAGTACTTC | CASMRTAYEQYF
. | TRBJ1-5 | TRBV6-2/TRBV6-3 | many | TGTGCCAGCAGTTACCCAGGGGGCAATCAGCCCCAGCATTTT | CASSYPGGNQPQHF
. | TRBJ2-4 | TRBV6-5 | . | TGTGCCAGCAGTTCCAAACCCCAGCGACAGCCTTCGGGGAACATTCAGTACTTC | CASSSKPQRQPSGNIQYF
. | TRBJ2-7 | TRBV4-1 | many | TGCGCCAGCAGCCAAGTAGGAGGGCTAGCCTACGAGCAGTACTTC | CASSQVGGLAYEQYF
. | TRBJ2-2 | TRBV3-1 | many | TGTGCCAGCAGCCCACAACTGGCCGGGGAGCTGTTTTTT | CASSPQLAGELFF
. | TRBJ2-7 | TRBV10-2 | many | TGCGCCAGCAGTGTGGTTGGGGGCGGGAGAGCGGTCGAGCAGTACTTC | CASSVVGGGRAVEQYF
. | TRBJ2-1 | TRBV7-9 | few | TGTGCCAGCAGCTCCGGGACTCTAAAGGTGAATGAGCAGTTCTTC | CASSSGTLKVNEQFF
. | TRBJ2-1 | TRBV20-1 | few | TGCAGTGCTAGAGTTGGAAATTACAATGAGCAGTTCTTC | CSARVGNYNEQFF
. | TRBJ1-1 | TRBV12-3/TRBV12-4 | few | TGTGCCAGCAGTTTTCTTTGGGCCTCTGAAGCTTTCTTT | CASSFLWASEAFF
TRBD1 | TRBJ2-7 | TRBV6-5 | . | TGTGCCAGCAGTTACTCCGGGACAGGGAGAAACGAGCAGTACTTC | CASSYSGTGRNEQYF
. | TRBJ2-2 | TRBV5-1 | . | TGCGCCAGCACCACCCGGACTGGAAACACCGGGGAGCTGTTTTTT | CASTTRTGNTGELFF
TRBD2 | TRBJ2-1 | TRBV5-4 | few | TGTGCCAGCAGCAAGACTAGCGGGGGTAAGAATTGGAATGAGCAGTTCTTC | CASSKTSGGKNWNEQFF
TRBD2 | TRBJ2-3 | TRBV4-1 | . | TGCGCCAGCAGCCTCCGGGAGGTTGGAGATACGCAGTATTTT | CASSLREVGDTQYF
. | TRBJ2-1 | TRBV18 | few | TGTGCCAGCTCACCGGAGTACAATGAGCAGTTCTTC | CASSPEYNEQFF
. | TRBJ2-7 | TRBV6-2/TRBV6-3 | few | TGTGCCAGCAGTCCCCAGGCGCTCGAGCAGTACTTC | CASSPQALEQYF
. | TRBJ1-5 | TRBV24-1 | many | TGTGCCACCAGTGAAGGGGTATATGGCAATCAGCCCCAGCATTTT | CATSEGVYGNQPQHF
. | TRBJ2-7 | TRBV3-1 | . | TGTGCCAGCAGCCAAGGGGCGAATTTGATTTCCTACGAGCAGTACTTC | CASSQGANLISYEQYF
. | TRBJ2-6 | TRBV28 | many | TGTGCCAGCAGTCCGGCCGGGACATCTTCCTCTGGGGCCAACGTCCTGACTTTC | CASSPAGTSSSGANVLTF
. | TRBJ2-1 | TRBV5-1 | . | TGCGCCAGCAGCTGGACCTACAGCCAAGGCAATGAGCAGTTCTTC | CASSWTYSQGNEQFF
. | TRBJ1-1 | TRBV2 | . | TGTGCCATCACGTCGGAAACTGAAGCTTTCTTT | CAITSETEAFF
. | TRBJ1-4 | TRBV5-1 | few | TGCGCCAGCAGCCCGACCACGGGCCCCAATGAAAAACTGTTTTTT | CASSPTTGPNEKLFF
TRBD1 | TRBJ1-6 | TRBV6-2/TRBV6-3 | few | TGTGCCAGCAGTGCCACTTGGGGACAGCCTAATTCACCCCTCCACTTT | CASSATWGQPNSPLHF
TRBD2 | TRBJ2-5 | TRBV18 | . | TGTGCCAGCTCACCACGACTAGCGGGACTCCAAGAGACCCAGTACTTC | CASSPRLAGLQETQYF
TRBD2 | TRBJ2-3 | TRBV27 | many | TGTGCCAGCAGTTTGCTTGCGGGGGTGGCAGATACGCAGTATTTT | CASSLLAGVADTQYF
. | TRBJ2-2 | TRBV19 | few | TGTGCCAGTAATAACCGGGGCCTAAACACCGGGGAGCTGTTTTTT | CASNNRGLNTGELFF
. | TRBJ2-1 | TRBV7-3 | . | TGTGCCAGCGGAAGGAGACACCTTGGGAATGAGCAGTTCTTC | CASGRRHLGNEQFF
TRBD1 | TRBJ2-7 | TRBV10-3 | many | TGTGCCATCAGTGGACAGGGGTCCTACGAGCAGTACTTC | CAISGQGSYEQYF
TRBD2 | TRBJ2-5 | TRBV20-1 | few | TGCAGTGCTAGGTCAGCGGGAACCCGAGGGGAGACCCAGTACTTC | CSARSAGTRGETQYF